This passage covers 12 T cell receptor beta chains from one sample sequenced in a study of control samples from healthy donors and cancer patients. Profiled with immunoSEQ multiplex PCR; TCRdb holds only in-frame clones, not every one. The sample has about 220,000 clones; over 90% are singletons. Sequencing input: blood. All receptors derive from a man between 45 and 60 years old in good health.

V is TRBV5-1 and J is TRBJ1-4; no firm D call. The CDR3 has 16 amino acids. CDR1 is SGHRS and CDR2 is YFSETQ in the germline V gene. The V and J ends lost 5 bases and 0 bases respectively, with 14 bases between them. CDR3 nucleotide sequence: TGCGCCAGCAGGCGGCGGGGAAGTGCAACTAATGAAAAACTGTTTTTT. Amino acid sequence: CASRRRGSATNEKLFF.

The chain uses TRBV20-1 and TRBJ2-1, with 7 bases lining up with TRBD1. Unmatched junction bases numbered 7, after V lost 6 bases and J lost 11 bases. In germline, CDR1 is DFQATT, CDR2 SNEGSKA (reference sequence). This CDR3 is built from 11 residues. The DNA for the CDR3 is TGCAGTGCGGAGACAGGGCCCAAGCAGTTCTTC. Residues: CSAETGPKQFF.

The chain combines TRBV5-1 with TRBJ2-1, with D unresolved. The CDR3 loop spans 12 amino acids. V lost 1 base to trimming and J lost 5 bases, with 4 bases between them. CDR1 and CDR2 (germline): SGHRS, YFSETQ. CDR3 protein: CASSLPHNEQFF. The DNA for the CDR3 is TGCGCCAGCAGCTTGCCCCACAATGAGCAGTTCTTC.

The chain uses TRBV19 and TRBJ1-2; D is perhaps TRBD1 (5 bases). The V end lost 6 bases, the J end lost 7 bases, and 15 bases lay between the germline ends. The CDR3 sequence is 13 residues long. Germline V gene data show CDR1 as LNHDA and CDR2 as SQIVND (reference sequence). The CDR3 protein is CASSPWGRRGYTF. In nucleotides, the CDR3 is TGTGCCAGTAGCCCGTGGGGACGGCGTGGCTACACCTTC.

The chain uses TRBV10-3 and TRBJ1-1, with 7 bases identical to TRBD1. Germline V gives CDR1 ENHRY, CDR2 SYGVKD. V trimming: 2 bases; J trimming: 0 bases; junction bases outside the gene matches: 3. CDR3 length equals 15 residues. CDR3 amino acids: CAISEDREMNTEAFF. The CDR3 DNA follows: TGTGCCATCAGTGAGGACAGGGAGATGAACACTGAAGCTTTCTTT.

V usage is TRBV4-1 and J usage is TRBJ2-2, with 7 positions matching TRBD1. This CDR3 has 16 amino acids. V was clipped by 0 bases and J by 5 bases; unmatched bases: 6. Germline CDR1 reads MGHRA; CDR2 reads YSYEKL. This chain's CDR3 is CASSQEPGGRTGELFF. In nucleotides, the CDR3 is TGCGCCAGCAGCCAAGAACCAGGGGGACGAACCGGGGAGCTGTTTTTT.

This sequence joins TRBV7-9 and TRBJ2-7; 7 bases fit TRBD1. The CDR3 spans 14 residues. From germline, CDR1 is SEHNR and CDR2 FQNEAQ (reference sequence). The ends lost 7 bases at V and 3 bases at J; junction bases unmatched: 9. This CDR3 is CASTLGQPIYEQYF. Here the CDR3 DNA reads TGTGCCAGCACCCTGGGACAGCCGATCTACGAGCAGTACTTC.

The chain couples TRBV5-6 to TRBJ1-2; possible D gene TRBD1, 6 bases. V lost 4 bases and J lost 0, with 10 bases in between. Germline CDR1 and CDR2: SGHDT and YYEEEE. CDR3 length: 14 residues. The DNA for the CDR3 is TGTGCCAGCAGCGCCCACAGGGCTAACTATGGCTACACCTTC. Protein product: CASSAHRANYGYTF. Looking up the rest from reference TRBV5-6 and TRBJ1-2 gives the full variable domain: DAGVTQSPTHLIKTRGQQVTLRCSPKSGHDTVSWYQQALGQGPQFIFQYYEEEERQRGNFPDRFSGHQFPNYSSELNVNALLLGDSALYLCASSAHRANYGYTFGSGTRLTVV.

This chain connects TRBV5-4 to TRBJ1-6; D not certain. V lost 5 bases and J 7 bases, leaving 16 bases between the germline ends. This CDR3 comprises 15 residues. CDR1 and CDR2 (germline): SGHNT, YYREEE (reference sequence). CDR3 protein: CASSFPGRLNSPLHF. The CDR3 DNA follows: TGTGCCAGCAGTTTCCCGGGCCGTTTGAATTCACCCCTCCACTTT.

The J gene is TRBJ2-7, the V gene TRBV6-2 or TRBV6-3, with a weak D call TRBD1 (7 bases). The CDR3 runs 13 residues. The V end was cut by 5 bases, the J end by 7 bases, with 15 bases between. Germline assignment: CDR1 MNHEY and CDR2 SVGEGT. CDR3 in DNA: TGTGCCAGCAGTAGGGGGGACAGCCTAGAGCAGTACTTC. This sequence encodes CASSRGDSLEQYF.

V usage is TRBV7-9 and J usage is TRBJ2-2, with 8 bases that match TRBD1. V shed 1 base, J shed 6 bases, and the junction held 1 base outside the gene matches. CDR3 length: 14 amino acids. Germline V CDR1 and CDR2: SEHNR, FQNEAQ (reference sequence). CDR3 sequence: CASSLGTGSGELFF. The CDR3 nucleotides read TGTGCCAGCAGCTTAGGGACAGGGTCCGGGGAGCTGTTTTTT.

The chain has TRBV18 and TRBJ2-3; D is unresolved. Germline V gene lookup returns CDR1 KGHSH and CDR2 LQKENI. The CDR3 sequence is 14 residues long. V lost 2 bases, J lost 1 base, and 7 bases lay in between. The CDR3 region is CASSPATRTDTQYF. CDR3 DNA sequence: TGTGCCAGCTCACCAGCAACCCGCACAGATACGCAGTATTTT.